The sequence of this T cell receptor (beta chain) was determined in a study of cytomegalovirus exposure and HLA in healthy donors. This clone was counted only a few times. V trimming: 4 bases; J trimming: 2 bases; junction bases outside the gene matches: 5. This CDR3 is 14 amino acids long. The germline V gene has CDR1 SQVTM and CDR2 ANQGSEA. Vbeta (60) and Jbeta (13) primers were used in the PCR. Some clones are missing from TCRdb's copy, which holds only in-frame ones; the method was immunoSEQ multiplex PCR. This table has about 160,000 clones, around 79% appearing once. The chain joins TRBV29-1 to TRBJ1-5; 7 nucleotides align to TRBD1. This receptor was taken from a woman aged 40 to 55 in good health and CMV-seronegative. Sequenced material: PBMCs. CDR3 region: CSVGTGEGNQPQHF. CDR3 bases: TGCAGCGTTGGAACAGGGGAAGGCAATCAGCCCCAGCATTTT.